Here is one TCR beta chain with its context. Its antigen is not identified. This CDR3 has 16 amino acids. Trimming removed 0 bases at V and 3 bases at J, with 12 bases between. Germline V gene data show CDR1 as LNHNV and CDR2 as YYDKDF (reference sequence). TCRdb's table, derived via immunoSEQ multiplex PCR, lists solely in-frame clones and lacks some. The profile shows approximately 80,000 clones, around 84% of them singletons. The sample is drawn from a study of T cell responses to AZD1222 COVID-19 vaccine. The study's findings and limits: Rises in breadth and depth of Spike-specific TCRs came after two AZD1222 doses. Dominant at 160-218 and 743-854, vaccine-associated CD4 TCRs also spanned spike.

The receptor's source is an adult in good health. The chain links TRBV15 to TRBJ1-5; D remains unclear. Sequencing used peripheral blood, obtained on day 0 of AZD1222 vaccination. The CDR3: CATSREGLRDNQPQHF. As DNA, the CDR3 is TGTGCCACCAGCAGAGAGGGGTTACGTGACAATCAGCCCCAGCATTTT.